The clone carrying this T cell receptor beta chain showed up many times. TCRdb passed the 5' RACE reads through MiXCR, listing each CDR3 protein once. Seen here are approximately 40,000 distinct CDR3 sequences, around 28% observed once, and the top ten hold 4% to 5%. The TCR sequence derives from a female donor with breast cancer. Specimen: tumor-infiltrating memory CD4+ T cells sorted from the breast tumor. This sample's subset: memory CD4+ T cells, CD4+CD45RO+CD25-.

The CDR3 spells CASSFDNQPQHF. For the CDR3, the DNA is TGTGCCAGCAGCTTTGACAATCAGCCCCAGCATTTT. The V gene is TRBV7-9, the J gene TRBJ1-5; no clear D gene. The CDR3 length is 12 residues. With 3 bases removed from V and 3 bases from J, the gap between germline ends came to 3 bases. Germline CDR1 and CDR2: SEHNR and FQNEAQ (reference sequence).